This TCR beta chain was observed in a study of cytomegalovirus exposure and HLA in healthy donors. The CDR3 length is 15 residues. In germline, CDR1 is SNHLY, CDR2 FYNNEI. Trimming cost V 6 bases and J 6 bases; bases outside gene matches: 10. Donors had nominal health at sampling but likely had unrecorded immune exposures. Regarding the study as a whole: The study had only CMV serostatus as immune exposure information. Later genetic work tied a missense DCLRE1C variant to beta-chain V and J trimming.

The PCR had 60 Vbeta and 13 Jbeta primers. Produced via immunoSEQ multiplex PCR; TCRdb's table is partial and in-frame only. The data show about 250,000 clones, with roughly 70% seen just once and approximately 2.3% held by the top ten. Turning to this clone: No antigen is known for it.

The chain recombines TRBV2 with TRBJ2-7; 11 nucleotides match TRBD2. The clonotype was recovered from a female donor in good health and CMV-seronegative. Source material: PBMCs. This CDR3 is CASSLLAGELGEQYF. The CDR3 region has the DNA TGTGCCAGCAGCCTACTAGCGGGAGAATTAGGCGAGCAGTACTTC.